The text below deals with one T cell receptor (beta chain). These data originate in a study of long-term antiretroviral therapy in people with HIV. Trimming stripped 1 base from V and 0 bases from J, with 10 bases between. Germline-derived CDR1 and CDR2 are MGHDK and SYGVNS. The CDR3 has 16 residues. Sequencing relied on immunoSEQ assay v3.0, run at survey level. TCRdb's copy holds only in-frame clones and misses some; the assay was immunoSEQ multiplex PCR. The table includes 30,000 to 40,000 clones, about 90% detected once. The source is a man aged 18 to 29 with HIV. The sequences come from unsorted PBMCs, collected 1.1 years after starting antiretroviral therapy. The rearrangement joins TRBV25-1 to TRBJ2-1; D tentatively fits TRBD1 or TRBD2 (5 bases each). The CDR3 protein is CASSELGERSYNEQFF. In DNA, the CDR3 is TGTGCCAGCAGTGAATTGGGGGAGCGCTCCTACAATGAGCAGTTCTTC.